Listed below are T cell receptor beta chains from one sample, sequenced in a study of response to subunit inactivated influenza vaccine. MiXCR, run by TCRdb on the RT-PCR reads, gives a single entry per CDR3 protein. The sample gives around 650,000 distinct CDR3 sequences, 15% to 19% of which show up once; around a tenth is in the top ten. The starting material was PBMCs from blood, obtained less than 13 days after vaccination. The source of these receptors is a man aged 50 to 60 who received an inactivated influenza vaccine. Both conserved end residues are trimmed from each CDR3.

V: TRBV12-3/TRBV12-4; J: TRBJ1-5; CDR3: ASSLRVDQPQH
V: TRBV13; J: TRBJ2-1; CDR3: ASSSRGTDNNEQF
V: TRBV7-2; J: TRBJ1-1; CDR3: ASRSPRNTEAF
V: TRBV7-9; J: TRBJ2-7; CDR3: ASSSGTSGYYEQY
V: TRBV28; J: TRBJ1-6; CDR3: ASSRLDSSSYNSPLH
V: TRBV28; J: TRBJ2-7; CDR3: ASTSKREQY
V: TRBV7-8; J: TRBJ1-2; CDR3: ASSQGTGGFYGYT
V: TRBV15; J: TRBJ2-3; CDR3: ATSTRAILRTSTDTQY
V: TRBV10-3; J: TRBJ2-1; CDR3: AISVGGYEQF
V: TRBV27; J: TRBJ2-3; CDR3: ASVLGTQY
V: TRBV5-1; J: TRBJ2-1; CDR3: ASSFDPGSYNEQF
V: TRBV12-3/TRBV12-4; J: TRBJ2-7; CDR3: ASPWGRAYEQY
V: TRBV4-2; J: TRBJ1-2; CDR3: ASSQDEASGGNYGYT
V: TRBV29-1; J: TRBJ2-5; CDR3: SAEGVFGGRSQY
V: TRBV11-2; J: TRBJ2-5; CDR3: ASSLEYGQETQY
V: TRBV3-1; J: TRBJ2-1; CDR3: ASSQTGEQF
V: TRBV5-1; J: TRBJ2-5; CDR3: ASRPDRRQEAQY
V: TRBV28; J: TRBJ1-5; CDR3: ASSFRGLSNQPQH
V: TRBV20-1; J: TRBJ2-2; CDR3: SARDIAFNTGELF